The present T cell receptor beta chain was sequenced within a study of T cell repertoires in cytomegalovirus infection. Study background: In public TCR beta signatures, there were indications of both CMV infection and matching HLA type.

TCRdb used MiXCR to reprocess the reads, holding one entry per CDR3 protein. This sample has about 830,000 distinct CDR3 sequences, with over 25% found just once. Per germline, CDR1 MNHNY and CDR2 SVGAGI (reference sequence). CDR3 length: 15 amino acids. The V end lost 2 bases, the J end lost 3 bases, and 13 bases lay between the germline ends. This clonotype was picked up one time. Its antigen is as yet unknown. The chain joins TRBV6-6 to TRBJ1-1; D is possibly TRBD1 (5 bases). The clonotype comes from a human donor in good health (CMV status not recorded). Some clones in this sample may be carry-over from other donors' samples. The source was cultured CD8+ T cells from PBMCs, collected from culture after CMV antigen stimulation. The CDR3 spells CASSYPRDGDTEAFF. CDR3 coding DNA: TGTGCCAGCAGTTACCCCAGGGACGGGGACACTGAAGCTTTCTTT.